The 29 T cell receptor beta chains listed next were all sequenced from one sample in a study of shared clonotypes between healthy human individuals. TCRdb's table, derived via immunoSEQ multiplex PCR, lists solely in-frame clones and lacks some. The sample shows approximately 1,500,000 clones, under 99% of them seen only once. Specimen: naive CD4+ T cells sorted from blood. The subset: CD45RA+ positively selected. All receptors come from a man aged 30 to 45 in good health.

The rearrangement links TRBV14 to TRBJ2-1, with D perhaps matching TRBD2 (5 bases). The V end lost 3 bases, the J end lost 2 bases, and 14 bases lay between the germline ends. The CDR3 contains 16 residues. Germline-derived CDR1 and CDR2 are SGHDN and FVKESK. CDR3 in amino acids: CASSQDSLRTYNEQFF. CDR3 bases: TGTGCCAGCAGCCAGGACTCGCTGCGAACCTACAATGAGCAGTTCTTC.

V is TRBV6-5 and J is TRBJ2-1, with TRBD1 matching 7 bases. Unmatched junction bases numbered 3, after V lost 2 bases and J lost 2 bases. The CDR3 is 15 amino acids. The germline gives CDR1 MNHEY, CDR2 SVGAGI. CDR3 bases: TGTGCCAGCAGTTACAGGGGGCTACCCTACAATGAGCAGTTCTTC. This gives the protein CASSYRGLPYNEQFF.

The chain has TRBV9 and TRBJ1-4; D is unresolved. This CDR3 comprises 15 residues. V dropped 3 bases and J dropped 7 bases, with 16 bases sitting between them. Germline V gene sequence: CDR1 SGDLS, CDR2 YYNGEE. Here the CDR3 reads CASSAVTPRGEKLFF. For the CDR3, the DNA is TGTGCCAGCAGCGCCGTTACGCCACGAGGTGAAAAACTGTTTTTT.

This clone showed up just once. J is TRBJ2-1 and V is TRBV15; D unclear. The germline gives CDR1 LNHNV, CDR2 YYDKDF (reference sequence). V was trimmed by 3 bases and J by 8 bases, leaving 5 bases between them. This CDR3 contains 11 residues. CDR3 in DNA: TGTGCCACCAGCAGGGACGATGAGCAGTTCTTC. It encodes CATSRDDEQFF.

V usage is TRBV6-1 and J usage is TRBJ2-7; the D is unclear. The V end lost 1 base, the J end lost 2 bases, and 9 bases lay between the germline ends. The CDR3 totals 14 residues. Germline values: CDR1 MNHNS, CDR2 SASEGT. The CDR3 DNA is TGTGCCAGCAGTGAAGTCCCCCGTGCCTACGAGCAGTACTTC. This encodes CASSEVPRAYEQYF.

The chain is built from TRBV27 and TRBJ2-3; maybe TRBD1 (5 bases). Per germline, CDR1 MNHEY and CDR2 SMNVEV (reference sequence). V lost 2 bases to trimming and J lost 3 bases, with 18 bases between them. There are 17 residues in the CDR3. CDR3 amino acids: CASSLDPPQGHTDTQYF. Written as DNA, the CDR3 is TGTGCCAGCAGTTTAGATCCCCCGCAGGGCCATACAGATACGCAGTATTTT.

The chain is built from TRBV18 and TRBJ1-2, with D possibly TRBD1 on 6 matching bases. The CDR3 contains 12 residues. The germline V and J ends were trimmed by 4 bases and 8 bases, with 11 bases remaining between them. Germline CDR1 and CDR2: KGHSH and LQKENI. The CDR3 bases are TGTGCCAGCTCACTCCGCAGGGGCGGCTACACCTTC. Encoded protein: CASSLRRGGYTF.

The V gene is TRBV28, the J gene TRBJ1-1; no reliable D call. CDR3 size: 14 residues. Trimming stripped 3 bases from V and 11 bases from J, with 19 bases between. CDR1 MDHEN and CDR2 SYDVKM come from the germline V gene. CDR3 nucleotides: TGTGCCAGCAGTTTGGGCAGACCAGTAGAGGAGGCTTTCTTT. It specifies CASSLGRPVEEAFF.

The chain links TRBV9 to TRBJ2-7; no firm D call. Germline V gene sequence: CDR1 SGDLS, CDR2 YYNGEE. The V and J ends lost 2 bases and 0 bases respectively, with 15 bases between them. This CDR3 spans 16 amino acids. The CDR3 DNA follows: TGTGCCAGCAGCGTGAACATATCACCCCTCTCCTACGAGCAGTACTTC. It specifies CASSVNISPLSYEQYF.

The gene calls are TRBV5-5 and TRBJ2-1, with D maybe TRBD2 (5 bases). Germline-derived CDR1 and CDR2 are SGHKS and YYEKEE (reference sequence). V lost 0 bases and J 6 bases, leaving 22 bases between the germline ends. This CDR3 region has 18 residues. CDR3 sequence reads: CASSLVFGFPSLANEQFF. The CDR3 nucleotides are TGTGCCAGCAGCTTGGTTTTTGGTTTCCCCTCTCTAGCCAATGAGCAGTTCTTC.

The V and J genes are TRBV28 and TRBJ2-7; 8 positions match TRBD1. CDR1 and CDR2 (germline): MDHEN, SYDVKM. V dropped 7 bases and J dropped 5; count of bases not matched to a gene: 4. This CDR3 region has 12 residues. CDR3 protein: CASKTGVHEQYF. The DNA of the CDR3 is TGTGCCAGCAAGACAGGGGTTCACGAGCAGTACTTC.

CDR3 in amino acids: CASRIAGELFF. Written as DNA, the CDR3 is TGTGCCAGCAGGATCGCCGGGGAGCTGTTTTTT. The chain couples TRBV28 to TRBJ2-2; D unclear. The CDR3 has 11 residues. V was trimmed by 6 bases and J by 6 bases, leaving 5 bases between them. Germline CDR1 is MDHEN and CDR2 is SYDVKM.

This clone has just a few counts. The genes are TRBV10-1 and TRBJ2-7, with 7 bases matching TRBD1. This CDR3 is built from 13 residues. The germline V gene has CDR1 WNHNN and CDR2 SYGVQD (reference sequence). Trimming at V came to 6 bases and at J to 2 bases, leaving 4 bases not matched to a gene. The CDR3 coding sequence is TGCGCCAGCAGAGGTCAGGGGGCCTACGAGCAGTACTTC. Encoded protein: CASRGQGAYEQYF.

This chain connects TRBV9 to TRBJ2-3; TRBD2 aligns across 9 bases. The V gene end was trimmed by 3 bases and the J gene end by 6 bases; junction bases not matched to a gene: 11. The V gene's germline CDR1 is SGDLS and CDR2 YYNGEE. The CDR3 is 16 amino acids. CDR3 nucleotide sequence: TGTGCCAGCAGCGGCGGGACTAGCTCCCGGATGGATACGCAGTATTTT. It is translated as CASSGGTSSRMDTQYF.

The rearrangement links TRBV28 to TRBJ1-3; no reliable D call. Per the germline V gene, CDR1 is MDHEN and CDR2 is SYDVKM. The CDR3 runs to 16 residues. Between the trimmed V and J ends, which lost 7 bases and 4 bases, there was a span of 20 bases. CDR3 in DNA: TGTGCCAGCAACGAACTGGGAGGGCTTTACGGAAACACCATATATTTT. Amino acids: CASNELGGLYGNTIYF.

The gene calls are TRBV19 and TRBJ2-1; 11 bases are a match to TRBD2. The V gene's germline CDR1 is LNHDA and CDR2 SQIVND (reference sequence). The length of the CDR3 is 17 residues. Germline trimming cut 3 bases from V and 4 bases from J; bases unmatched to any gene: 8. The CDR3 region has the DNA TGTGCCAGTAGTATCGAACTAGCGGGAGTGAGGTACAATGAGCAGTTCTTC. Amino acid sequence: CASSIELAGVRYNEQFF.

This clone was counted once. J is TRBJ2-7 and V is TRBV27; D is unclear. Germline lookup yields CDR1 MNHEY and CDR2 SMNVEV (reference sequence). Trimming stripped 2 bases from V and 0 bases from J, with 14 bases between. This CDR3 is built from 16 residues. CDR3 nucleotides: TGTGCCAGCAGTTTAAGCATTGTCGGCAGCTCCTACGAGCAGTACTTC. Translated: CASSLSIVGSSYEQYF.

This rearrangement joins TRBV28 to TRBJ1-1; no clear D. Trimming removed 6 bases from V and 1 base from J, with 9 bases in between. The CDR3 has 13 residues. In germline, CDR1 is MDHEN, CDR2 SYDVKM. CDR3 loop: CASRQTGNTEAFF. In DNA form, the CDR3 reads TGTGCCAGCAGGCAGACGGGGAACACTGAAGCTTTCTTT. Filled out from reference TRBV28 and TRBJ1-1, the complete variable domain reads DVKVTQSSRYLVKRTGEKVFLECVQDMDHENMFWYRQDPGLGLRLIYFSYDVKMKEKGDIPEGYSVSREKKERFSLILESASTNQTSMYLCASRQTGNTEAFFGQGTRLTVV.

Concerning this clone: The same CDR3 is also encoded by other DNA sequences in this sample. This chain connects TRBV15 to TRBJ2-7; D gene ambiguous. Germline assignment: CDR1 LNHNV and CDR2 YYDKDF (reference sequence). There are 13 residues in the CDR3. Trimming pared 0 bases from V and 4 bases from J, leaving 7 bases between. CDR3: CATSRDKGYEQYF. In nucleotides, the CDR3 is TGTGCCACCAGCAGAGATAAGGGTTACGAGCAGTACTTC. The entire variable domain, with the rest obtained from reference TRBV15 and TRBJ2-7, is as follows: DAMVIQNPRYQVTQFGKPVTLSCSQTLNHNVMYWYQQKSSQAPKLLFHYYDKDFNNEADTPDNFQSRRPNTSFCFLDIRSPGLGDTAMYLCATSRDKGYEQYFGPGTRLTVT.

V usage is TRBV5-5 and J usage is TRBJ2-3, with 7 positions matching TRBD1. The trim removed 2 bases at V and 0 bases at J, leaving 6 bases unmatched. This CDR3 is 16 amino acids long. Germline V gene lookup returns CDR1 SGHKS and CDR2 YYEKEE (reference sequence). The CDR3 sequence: CASSLGTVISTDTQYF. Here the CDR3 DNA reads TGTGCCAGCAGCTTAGGGACAGTTATTAGCACAGATACGCAGTATTTT.

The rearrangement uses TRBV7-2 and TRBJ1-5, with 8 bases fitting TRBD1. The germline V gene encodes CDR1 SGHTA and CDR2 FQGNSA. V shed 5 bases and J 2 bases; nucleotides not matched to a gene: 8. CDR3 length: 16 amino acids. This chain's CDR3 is CASSPTGGPGNQPQHF. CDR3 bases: TGTGCCAGCAGCCCTACAGGGGGACCGGGCAATCAGCCCCAGCATTTT. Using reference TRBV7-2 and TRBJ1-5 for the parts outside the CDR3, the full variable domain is GAGVSQSPSNKVTEKGKDVELRCDPISGHTALYWYRQSLGQGLEFLIYFQGNSAPDKSGLPSDRFSAERTGGSVSTLTIQRTQQEDSAVYLCASSPTGGPGNQPQHFGDGTRLSIL.

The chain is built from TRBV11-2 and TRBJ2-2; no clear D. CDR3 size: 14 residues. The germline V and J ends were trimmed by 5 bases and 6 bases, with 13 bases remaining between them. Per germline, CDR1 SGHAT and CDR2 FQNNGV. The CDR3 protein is CASSPLSGSGELFF. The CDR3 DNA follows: TGTGCCAGCAGCCCCCTGTCGGGCTCCGGGGAGCTGTTTTTT. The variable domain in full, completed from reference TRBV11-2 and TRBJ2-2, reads EAGVAQSPRYKIIEKRQSVAFWCNPISGHATLYWYQQILGQGPKLLIQFQNNGVVDDSQLPKDRFSAERLKGVDSTLKIQPAKLEDSAVYLCASSPLSGSGELFFGEGSRLTVL.

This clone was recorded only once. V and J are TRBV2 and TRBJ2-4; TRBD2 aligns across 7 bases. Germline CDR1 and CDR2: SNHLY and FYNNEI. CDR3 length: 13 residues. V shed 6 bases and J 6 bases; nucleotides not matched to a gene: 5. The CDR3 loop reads CASRPGGGNIQYF. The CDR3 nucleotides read TGTGCCAGCAGGCCGGGAGGAGGAAACATTCAGTACTTC.

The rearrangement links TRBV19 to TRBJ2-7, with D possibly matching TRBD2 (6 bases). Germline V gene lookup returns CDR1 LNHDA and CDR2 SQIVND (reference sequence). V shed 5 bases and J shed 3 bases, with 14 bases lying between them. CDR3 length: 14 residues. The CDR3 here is CASSSKDGGYEQYF. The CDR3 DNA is TGTGCCAGTAGTTCGAAGGACGGGGGCTACGAGCAGTACTTC.

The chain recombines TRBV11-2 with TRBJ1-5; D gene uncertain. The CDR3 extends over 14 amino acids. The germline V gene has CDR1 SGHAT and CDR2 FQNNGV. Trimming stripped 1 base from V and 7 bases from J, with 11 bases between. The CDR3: CASSLGPAGQPQHF. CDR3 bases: TGTGCCAGCAGCTTAGGGCCAGCGGGGCAGCCCCAGCATTTT. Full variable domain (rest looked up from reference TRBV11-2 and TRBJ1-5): EAGVAQSPRYKIIEKRQSVAFWCNPISGHATLYWYQQILGQGPKLLIQFQNNGVVDDSQLPKDRFSAERLKGVDSTLKIQPAKLEDSAVYLCASSLGPAGQPQHFGDGTRLSIL.

The CDR3 bases are TGTGCCAGTAGTCGTGCCGTTTCCTACAATGAGCAGTTCTTC. As protein: CASSRAVSYNEQFF. This chain uses TRBV19 with TRBJ2-1, with unresolved D. The ends were cut back, 5 bases at V and 1 base at J, with 9 bases in the middle. Per germline, CDR1 LNHDA and CDR2 SQIVND (reference sequence). This CDR3 has 14 amino acids.

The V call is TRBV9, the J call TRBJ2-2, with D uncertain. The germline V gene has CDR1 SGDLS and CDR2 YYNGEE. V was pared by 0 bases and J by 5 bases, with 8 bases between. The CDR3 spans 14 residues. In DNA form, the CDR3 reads TGTGCCAGCAGCGTAGATAGTTATACCGGGGAGCTGTTTTTT. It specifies CASSVDSYTGELFF.

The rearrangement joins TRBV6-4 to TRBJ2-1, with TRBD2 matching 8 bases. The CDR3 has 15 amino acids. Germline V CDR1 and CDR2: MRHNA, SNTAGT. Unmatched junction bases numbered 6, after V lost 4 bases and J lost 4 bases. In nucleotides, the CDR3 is TGTGCCAGCAGTGTGTTAGCGGGACTGTACAATGAGCAGTTCTTC. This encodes CASSVLAGLYNEQFF.

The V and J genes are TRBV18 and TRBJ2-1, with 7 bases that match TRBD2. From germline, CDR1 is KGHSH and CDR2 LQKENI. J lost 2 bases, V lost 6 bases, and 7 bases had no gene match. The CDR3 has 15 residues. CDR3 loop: CASSLAGSTYNEQFF. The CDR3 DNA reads TGTGCCAGCTCGTTAGCGGGTTCCACCTACAATGAGCAGTTCTTC.